Below, 20 T cell receptor beta chains from the same sample are listed, as sequenced in a study of shared clonotypes between healthy human individuals. Measured with immunoSEQ multiplex PCR; TCRdb has only the in-frame clones, and not every one. The sample has over a million clones, 95% to 97% seen once; the top ten hold about 1.2%. Sequenced material: naive CD4+ T cells sorted from blood. Subset described: CD45RA+ positively selected. The receptors stem from a man aged 25 to 40 in good health.

The chain joins TRBV6-6 to TRBJ1-3, with D possibly matching TRBD1 (5 bases). Germline CDR1 MNHNY, CDR2 SVGAGI (reference sequence). With 8 bases removed from V and 0 bases from J, the gap between germline ends came to 17 bases. The CDR3 loop spans 16 amino acids. The CDR3 DNA sequence: TGTGCCAGCTCCAGGGATGCGCGTGACTCTGGAAACACCATATATTTT. Residues: CASSRDARDSGNTIYF.

The chain couples TRBV4-2 to TRBJ2-3, with a tentative D call TRBD2 (6 bases). Trimming took 0 bases from V and 3 from J, leaving 16 bases between them. This CDR3 comprises 17 residues. Germline V CDR1 and CDR2: LGHNA, YNFKEQ. As DNA, the CDR3 is TGTGCCAGCAGCCAAGAGGCCGGGGGTTATAAGACAGATACGCAGTATTTT. Protein: CASSQEAGGYKTDTQYF.

The chain combines TRBV2 with TRBJ2-5; 9 bases match TRBD1. The CDR3 length is 11 residues. J gave up 10 bases and V 8 bases, and 5 bases lay outside the gene matches. From germline, CDR1 is SNHLY and CDR2 FYNNEI. This chain's CDR3 is CASEGQGDQYF. The CDR3, as DNA: TGTGCCAGCGAGGGACAGGGCGACCAGTACTTC.

The DNA of the CDR3 is TGTGCCAGCAGCCCCTCAAGAGGACAGCCCCAGCATTTT. Its translation is CASSPSRGQPQHF. The chain combines TRBV6-6 with TRBJ1-5; D remains ambiguous. The germline gives CDR1 MNHNY, CDR2 SVGAGI (reference sequence). CDR3 length: 13 amino acids. Trimming left V 6 bases short and J 7 bases short, with 13 bases between.

The chain uses TRBV5-1 and TRBJ2-7; D is undetermined. The CDR3 sequence is 13 residues long. Germline CDR1 is SGHRS and CDR2 is YFSETQ. V lost 0 bases, J lost 6 bases, and 10 bases lay in between. CDR3 sequence reads: CASSLDVSGEQYF. CDR3 bases: TGCGCCAGCAGCTTGGATGTGTCAGGCGAGCAGTACTTC.

The V and J genes are TRBV5-4 and TRBJ2-5; 8 bases are a match to TRBD1. The CDR3 sequence is 16 residues long. The V and J ends lost 5 bases and 3 bases, in that order; junction bases with no gene match: 12. CDR1 SGHNT and CDR2 YYREEE come from the germline V gene (reference sequence). The CDR3 bases are TGTGCCAGCAGACCCCAGGGGGCTCCCCCAAAAGAGACCCAGTACTTC. Translation gives CASRPQGAPPKETQYF.

The CDR3 protein is CASSLSSGRAYEQFF. CDR3 coding DNA: TGTGCCAGCAGTTTATCTAGCGGGAGGGCCTATGAGCAGTTCTTC. V usage is TRBV27 and J usage is TRBJ2-1; TRBD2 matches 11 bases. V shed 0 bases and J 8 bases; nucleotides not matched to a gene: 3. The germline CDR1 and CDR2 sequences are MNHEY and SMNVEV (reference sequence). This CDR3 is built from 15 residues.

The V call is TRBV23-1, the J call TRBJ1-5, with 7 bases identical to TRBD1. TRBV23-1 belongs to the ORF category, with a function that is uncertain. This CDR3 region has 17 residues. The trim removed 9 bases at V and 0 bases at J, leaving 14 bases unmatched. The CDR3 nucleotides are TGCGCCAGTAAGGGCAGGGGGTATCTCTATAGCAATCAGCCCCAGCATTTT. It specifies CASKGRGYLYSNQPQHF.

Notes on this clone: The sample holds other DNA sequences that translate to the same CDR3. The V and J genes are TRBV18 and TRBJ2-3, with D perhaps matching TRBD2 (6 bases). The V gene lost 3 bases and the J gene lost 3 bases, with 7 bases spanning the gap. Germline V gene lookup returns CDR1 KGHSH and CDR2 LQKENI. The CDR3 is 13 amino acids. CDR3 residues: CASSPSGTDTQYF. The CDR3 DNA reads TGTGCCAGCTCACCGAGCGGGACAGATACGCAGTATTTT.

The J gene is TRBJ2-3, the V gene TRBV9; D could derive from TRBD1 or TRBD2 (5 bases each). Trimming removed 4 bases at V and 4 bases at J, with 25 bases between. The V gene's germline CDR1 is SGDLS and CDR2 YYNGEE. The CDR3 extends over 18 amino acids. The CDR3 reads CASSPLPAAGRLADTQYF. The CDR3 nucleotides are TGTGCCAGCAGCCCCCTCCCGGCCGCAGGGAGATTAGCAGATACGCAGTATTTT.

The chain has TRBV5-5 and TRBJ1-3; D perhaps matches TRBD1 (5 bases). Germline lookup yields CDR1 SGHKS and CDR2 YYEKEE (reference sequence). The CDR3 has 15 amino acids. With 0 bases removed from V and 0 bases from J, the gap between germline ends came to 7 bases. CDR3 nucleotides: TGTGCCAGCAGCTTGGCCGGGGGCTCTGGAAACACCATATATTTT. This encodes CASSLAGGSGNTIYF.

With respect to this clone: The sample carries other DNA sequences with the same CDR3. The CDR3 DNA sequence: TGTGCCAGCAGCTTCAGCGGCAATGAGCAGTTCTTC. It specifies CASSFSGNEQFF. The chain links TRBV7-9 to TRBJ2-1; TRBD2 might be the D (5 bases). Germline-derived CDR1 and CDR2 are SEHNR and FQNEAQ (reference sequence). The CDR3 is 12 residues long. With 3 bases removed from V and 6 bases from J, the gap between germline ends came to 6 bases.

This chain joins TRBV5-1 and TRBJ2-3; unclear D gene. Trimming pared 4 bases from V and 2 bases from J, leaving 11 bases between. Germline assignment: CDR1 SGHRS and CDR2 YFSETQ. This CDR3 spans 14 amino acids. CDR3 coding DNA: TGCGCCAGCAGCCCCATATCCCACACAGATACGCAGTATTTT. It encodes CASSPISHTDTQYF.

The chain has TRBV5-4 and TRBJ1-3, with D possibly TRBD1 on 5 matching bases. Germline assignment: CDR1 SGHNT and CDR2 YYREEE (reference sequence). V gave up 4 bases and J gave up 0 bases, with 14 bases separating them. CDR3 size: 16 residues. CDR3 DNA: TGTGCCAGCAGCACCGGGACGGCGAACTCTGGAAACACCATATATTTT. Amino acids: CASSTGTANSGNTIYF.

The chain is built from TRBV5-1 and TRBJ1-1; D perhaps matches TRBD1 (6 bases). Trimming took off 4 bases at V and 5 bases at J, with 18 bases between the two ends. CDR3 size: 15 residues. Germline assignment: CDR1 SGHRS and CDR2 YFSETQ. Here the CDR3 DNA reads TGCGCCAGCAGCGCCTCCGGACAGTTAGGGACTGAAGCTTTCTTT. Translated, it gives CASSASGQLGTEAFF.

The chain couples TRBV11-2 to TRBJ2-3; 8 bases line up with TRBD2. Trimming removed 4 bases from V and 5 bases from J; junction bases left unmatched: 11. This CDR3 comprises 16 residues. Looked up from germline, CDR1 is SGHAT and CDR2 is FQNNGV. The CDR3 region has the DNA TGTGCCAGCAGCTGGGGCCCAGCGGGAGTGAAAGATACGCAGTATTTT. It yields the protein CASSWGPAGVKDTQYF.

The V call is TRBV18, the J call TRBJ2-3, with D perhaps matching TRBD2 (6 bases). The CDR3 has 15 amino acids. CDR1 and CDR2 from the germline V gene are KGHSH and LQKENI. Deletions cut 1 base from V and 4 bases from J, with 12 bases between. The CDR3 loop reads CASSPRGGSPDTQYF. The CDR3 DNA follows: TGTGCCAGCTCACCACGAGGAGGGAGCCCAGATACGCAGTATTTT.

The V and J genes are TRBV14 and TRBJ1-5; the D is unclear. V was clipped by 0 bases and J by 7 bases, with 7 bases between them. CDR1 is SGHDN, CDR2 FVKESK, per germline. The CDR3 sequence is 13 residues long. CDR3 loop: CASSQDPAQPQHF. In DNA form, the CDR3 reads TGTGCCAGCAGCCAAGATCCTGCACAGCCCCAGCATTTT.

The V call is TRBV9, the J call TRBJ2-2, with D tentatively TRBD2 (6 bases). Per the germline V gene, CDR1 is SGDLS and CDR2 is YYNGEE. The CDR3 extends over 16 amino acids. The V end lost 2 bases, the J end lost 3 bases, and 14 bases lay between the germline ends. The CDR3 DNA follows: TGTGCCAGCAGCGTCGAGACTAGTAGGTACACCGGGGAGCTGTTTTTT. It translates to CASSVETSRYTGELFF.

The chain combines TRBV28 with TRBJ2-3; a possible D gene is TRBD1 (6 bases). Trimming cost V 10 bases and J 2 bases, with 22 bases left between them. Germline CDR1 reads MDHEN; CDR2 reads SYDVKM. CDR3 length: 16 residues. CDR3 in amino acids: CAITELGAGITDTQYF. The CDR3 DNA reads as TGTGCCATCACCGAGTTGGGGGCAGGGATCACAGATACGCAGTATTTT.